The 28 T cell receptor beta chains reported below all come from one sample, sequenced in a study of shared clonotypes between healthy human individuals (dated by TCRdb to the early 2020s). For the CD8 naive samples, CD45RO-negative cells were positively selected for CCR7, yielding a CD45RA+CCR7+ population from which TemRA cells were excluded. Preparation of the library involved the immunoSEQ multiplex PCR assay. Entries here come from immuneACCESS through TCRdb and include only in-frame sequences with V and J called. Some clones fail to appear in such tables; in the studies checked, an unresolved V gene covers under half of the shortfall, and the cause of the remainder is unknown. Present in this sample are roughly 1,800,000 clones, approximately 94% of which were seen just once. 0.9% to 1.5% of the sample is in the top ten clones. The sequencing sample was made of naive CD8+ T cells sorted from blood. The sample's cell subset or site label, in plain terms: CD45RA+CCR7+. The receptor source for this set is a man aged 18 to 29 in good health.

The chain combines TRBV6-1 with TRBJ2-7; 9 bases agree with TRBD1. This CDR3 has 15 residues. Germline CDR1 MNHNS, CDR2 SASEGT. V shed 5 bases, J shed 0 bases, and the junction held 5 bases outside the gene matches. The CDR3 spells CASSQKTGGSYEQYF. In DNA form, the CDR3 reads TGTGCCAGCAGTCAAAAGACAGGGGGCTCCTACGAGCAGTACTTC.

The chain is built from TRBV27 and TRBJ1-2; 7 bases align to TRBD1. The germline V gene has CDR1 MNHEY and CDR2 SMNVEV (reference sequence). V gave up 7 bases and J gave up 0 bases; unmatched junction bases: 5. CDR3 length: 14 residues. The CDR3 region is CASTMTGSNYGYTF. The CDR3 region has the DNA TGTGCCAGCACTATGACAGGGTCTAACTATGGCTACACCTTC.

This clone was counted between two and nine times. This rearrangement joins TRBV6-6 to TRBJ1-1; no clear D. The CDR3 extends over 10 amino acids. Germline V gene lookup returns CDR1 MNHNY and CDR2 SVGAGI (reference sequence). Deletions cut 8 bases from V and 3 bases from J, with 4 bases between. CDR3 region: CASFHTEAFF. CDR3 in DNA: TGTGCCAGCTTCCACACTGAAGCTTTCTTT.

This sequence joins TRBV13 and TRBJ1-1; D remains unclear. Germline-derived CDR1 and CDR2 are PRHDT and FYEKMQ (reference sequence). The V gene lost 5 bases and the J gene lost 5 bases, with 15 bases spanning the gap. This CDR3 region has 14 residues. Here the CDR3 DNA reads TGTGCCAGCAGCATATGGCAAGGAGGGACTGAAGCTTTCTTT. This codes for CASSIWQGGTEAFF.

The chain recombines TRBV4-1 with TRBJ2-7; D gene ambiguous. The CDR3 runs to 13 residues. Trimming took 4 bases from V and 4 from J, leaving 11 bases between them. From germline, CDR1 is MGHRA and CDR2 YSYEKL. CDR3 sequence (DNA): TGCGCCAGCAGCCTCACCGAAGAGTACGAGCAGTACTTC. This codes for CASSLTEEYEQYF.

V usage is TRBV6-5 and J usage is TRBJ2-7; no clear D gene. CDR1 MNHEY and CDR2 SVGAGI come from the germline V gene. The CDR3 consists of 15 residues. The ends were cut back, 2 bases at V and 0 bases at J, with 11 bases in the middle. The CDR3 DNA is TGTGCCAGCAGTTACCTAGAGACAAGCTCCTACGAGCAGTACTTC. The encoded protein is CASSYLETSSYEQYF.

CDR3 amino acids: CASSEGSGGTTPYNEQFF. The CDR3 DNA sequence: TGTGCCAGCAGTGAGGGGTCGGGCGGGACAACCCCCTACAATGAGCAGTTCTTC. This chain connects TRBV2 to TRBJ2-1; D tentatively reads TRBD1 or TRBD2 (6 bases each). Germline lookup yields CDR1 SNHLY and CDR2 FYNNEI. Trimming took off 3 bases at V and 2 bases at J, with 20 bases between the two ends. The length of the CDR3 is 18 residues.

V gene TRBV4-3 combines with J gene TRBJ1-1, with D maybe TRBD1 (5 bases). The CDR3 covers 16 residues. V lost 1 base and J lost 5, with 17 bases in between. The germline gives CDR1 LGHNA, CDR2 YSLEER. The CDR3 spells CASSQVWGKEGTEAFF. The DNA of the CDR3 is TGCGCCAGCAGCCAAGTGTGGGGGAAGGAAGGAACTGAAGCTTTCTTT.

Turning to this clone: Other DNA sequences in the sample encode the same CDR3. The rearrangement links TRBV7-3 to TRBJ2-7, with a possible D match to TRBD2 (6 bases). The CDR3 sequence is 15 residues long. Germline CDR1 SGHTA, CDR2 FQGTGA. Trimming shortened V by 0 bases and J by 0 bases, and 9 bases separated the two germline ends. The CDR3 loop reads CASSLTGGSSYEQYF. The CDR3 DNA reads as TGTGCCAGCAGCTTAACTGGGGGGAGCTCCTACGAGCAGTACTTC.

This chain links TRBV5-6 with TRBJ2-1, with unresolved D. The CDR3 extends over 14 amino acids. V dropped 4 bases and J dropped 4 bases, with 12 bases sitting between them. CDR1 and CDR2 from the germline V gene are SGHDT and YYEEEE. CDR3: CASSPRHVYNEQFF. The CDR3 DNA sequence: TGTGCCAGCAGCCCCCGCCACGTTTACAATGAGCAGTTCTTC.

The chain links TRBV7-9 to TRBJ2-1, with D perhaps matching TRBD1 or TRBD2 (5 bases each). The ends were cut back, 1 base at V and 5 bases at J, with 12 bases in the middle. Germline values: CDR1 SEHNR, CDR2 FQNEAQ (reference sequence). CDR3 length equals 15 residues. CDR3 residues: CASSLGSEGHNEQFF. The DNA of the CDR3 is TGTGCCAGCAGCTTAGGGAGCGAGGGGCACAATGAGCAGTTCTTC.

The sample holds one count of this clone. The chain employs TRBV5-6 and TRBJ1-3; 7 nucleotides match TRBD1. After removal of 4 bases from V and 2 bases from J, the junction contained 6 bases not matched to a gene. CDR1 SGHDT and CDR2 YYEEEE come from the germline V gene. This CDR3 contains 15 residues. The CDR3 nucleotides are TGTGCCAGCAGCGCACCAGGGGGAACTGGAAACACCATATATTTT. It yields the protein CASSAPGGTGNTIYF.

The chain joins TRBV5-1 to TRBJ1-3, with 10 nucleotides matching TRBD1. With 4 bases clipped from V and 2 bases from J, the junction kept 3 bases outside the gene matches. Germline-derived CDR1 and CDR2 are SGHRS and YFSETQ. The CDR3 has 15 residues. The chain's CDR3 is CASSQTGGTGNTIYF. CDR3 DNA: TGCGCCAGCAGCCAGACAGGGGGCACTGGAAACACCATATATTTT.

This chain's CDR3 is CASSFGVAMGDTQYF. The DNA of the CDR3 is TGTGCCAGCAGCTTCGGGGTAGCGATGGGAGATACGCAGTATTTT. The V and J genes are TRBV5-6 and TRBJ2-3, with D possibly matching TRBD2 (5 bases). Looked up from germline, CDR1 is SGHDT and CDR2 is YYEEEE. This CDR3 has 15 amino acids. V shed 2 bases and J shed 5 bases, with 15 bases lying between them.

The chain uses TRBV7-8 and TRBJ2-7; 8 bases align to TRBD2. Germline values: CDR1 SGHVS, CDR2 FQNEAQ. The CDR3 contains 19 residues. The V gene end was trimmed by 2 bases and the J gene end by 3 bases; junction bases not matched to a gene: 18. DNA for the CDR3: TGTGCCAGCAGCTTACCGAGGAGAGGGGAAGCGGGAGATCTCTACGAGCAGTACTTC. This sequence encodes CASSLPRRGEAGDLYEQYF.

The J gene is TRBJ1-2, the V gene TRBV5-6; weak D call: TRBD1 (5 bases). Germline V gene data show CDR1 as SGHDT and CDR2 as YYEEEE. V lost 2 bases and J lost 4, with 12 bases in between. This CDR3 has 14 residues. The CDR3 loop reads CASSFRGDSYGYTF. The CDR3, as DNA: TGTGCCAGCAGCTTTAGGGGAGACAGCTATGGCTACACCTTC.

On this clone: Other nucleotide sequences from this sample produce the same CDR3. The V call is TRBV10-3, the J call TRBJ2-7; a weak D match, TRBD1 (5 bases). From germline, CDR1 is ENHRY and CDR2 SYGVKD. The CDR3 covers 12 residues. The V end was cut by 9 bases, the J end by 1 base, with 10 bases between. DNA for the CDR3: TGTGCCATAGGGGATAGTTCCTACGAGCAGTACTTC. Protein sequence: CAIGDSSYEQYF.

The rearrangement links TRBV11-2 to TRBJ1-5, with 11 bases fitting TRBD1. Germline assignment: CDR1 SGHAT and CDR2 FQNNGV. There are 16 residues in the CDR3. V trimming: 3 bases; J trimming: 5 bases; junction bases outside the gene matches: 6. The CDR3 DNA reads TGTGCCAGCAGCTTCGGACAGGGGGCTTTCGATCAGCCCCAGCATTTT. Translating it yields CASSFGQGAFDQPQHF. Full variable domain (remainder filled in from reference TRBV11-2 and TRBJ1-5): EAGVAQSPRYKIIEKRQSVAFWCNPISGHATLYWYQQILGQGPKLLIQFQNNGVVDDSQLPKDRFSAERLKGVDSTLKIQPAKLEDSAVYLCASSFGQGAFDQPQHFGDGTRLSIL.

V is TRBV9 and J is TRBJ1-2, with D possibly TRBD1 on 5 matching bases. Trimming pared 3 bases from V and 8 bases from J, leaving 11 bases between. The germline CDR1 and CDR2 sequences are SGDLS and YYNGEE. The CDR3 extends over 12 amino acids. The chain's CDR3 is CASSAAPGGYTF. In DNA, the CDR3 is TGTGCCAGCAGCGCGGCTCCAGGGGGCTACACCTTC.

V usage is TRBV4-1 and J usage is TRBJ1-4, with 7 bases matching TRBD1. The CDR3 spans 14 residues. Germline CDR1 and CDR2: MGHRA and YSYEKL. Unmatched junction bases numbered 5, after V lost 3 bases and J lost 7 bases. The CDR3: CASSHRGEGEKLFF. The CDR3 region has the DNA TGCGCCAGCAGCCACAGGGGGGAGGGTGAAAAACTGTTTTTT.

The chain links TRBV7-9 to TRBJ2-7; a weak D match, TRBD2 (6 bases). Trimming took off 8 bases at V and 2 bases at J, with 13 bases between the two ends. CDR1 SEHNR and CDR2 FQNEAQ come from the germline V gene (reference sequence). CDR3 size: 13 residues. The CDR3 sequence is CASAGPYPYEQYF. The CDR3 coding sequence is TGTGCCAGCGCGGGGCCGTATCCCTACGAGCAGTACTTC.

Here the CDR3 reads CASSDRGGEVYGYTF. The CDR3 DNA sequence: TGTGCCAGCAGTGACCGAGGGGGGGAGGTCTATGGCTACACCTTC. The chain is built from TRBV6-6 and TRBJ1-2, with D maybe TRBD1 (6 bases). Between the trimmed V and J ends, which lost 5 bases and 4 bases, there was a span of 17 bases. This CDR3 contains 15 residues. Germline assignment: CDR1 MNHNY and CDR2 SVGAGI (reference sequence).

CDR3 amino acids: CASSLQTHNEQFF. The CDR3, as DNA: TGTGCCAGCAGCTTACAGACCCACAATGAGCAGTTCTTC. This rearrangement joins TRBV7-9 to TRBJ2-1; D remains unclear. CDR3 size: 13 residues. V lost 2 bases and J 5 bases, leaving 7 bases between the germline ends. Germline V gives CDR1 SEHNR, CDR2 FQNEAQ (reference sequence). The entire variable domain, with the rest obtained from reference TRBV7-9 and TRBJ2-1, is as follows: DTGVSQNPRHKITKRGQNVTFRCDPISEHNRLYWYRQTLGQGPEFLTYFQNEAQLEKSRLLSDRFSAERPKGSFSTLEIQRTEQGDSAMYLCASSLQTHNEQFFGPGTRLTVL.

A word on this clone: Other DNA sequences within the sample encode an identical CDR3. The chain recombines TRBV18 with TRBJ2-7, with a possible D match to TRBD2 (5 bases). The CDR3 loop spans 12 amino acids. V was trimmed by 0 bases and J by 5 bases, leaving 5 bases between them. Germline V lookup: CDR1 KGHSH, CDR2 LQKENI. CDR3 sequence (DNA): TGTGCCAGCTCACCACCCGGGAACGAGCAGTACTTC. Encoded protein: CASSPPGNEQYF.

This rearrangement joins TRBV19 to TRBJ1-1, with no clear D. The V gene's germline CDR1 is LNHDA and CDR2 SQIVND (reference sequence). V gave up 1 base and J gave up 0 bases, with 6 bases separating them. CDR3 length: 14 amino acids. The CDR3 is CASSIVTLNTEAFF. CDR3 nucleotides: TGTGCCAGTAGTATAGTTACGCTGAACACTGAAGCTTTCTTT.

J is TRBJ2-7 and V is TRBV6-1, with 10 nucleotides matching TRBD1. CDR3 length: 14 amino acids. J was trimmed by 0 bases and V by 7 bases; bases with no gene match: 3. CDR1 MNHNS and CDR2 SASEGT come from the germline V gene. CDR3 sequence (DNA): TGTGCCAGCACAGGGACAGGGGTCTCCTACGAGCAGTACTTC. It codes for CASTGTGVSYEQYF.

J is TRBJ2-3 and V is TRBV27; the D is unclear. The CDR3 loop spans 13 amino acids. V gave up 7 bases and J gave up 4 bases, with 12 bases separating them. The germline V gene has CDR1 MNHEY and CDR2 SMNVEV (reference sequence). CDR3 nucleotide sequence: TGTGCCAGCACCCCTGTTGGGGCAGATACGCAGTATTTT. It codes for CASTPVGADTQYF.

The V gene is TRBV30, the J gene TRBJ1-4, with 9 bases lining up with TRBD1. The CDR3 totals 14 residues. Germline assignment: CDR1 GTSNPN and CDR2 SVGIG (reference sequence). V shed 4 bases, J shed 7 bases, and the junction held 7 bases outside the gene matches. This CDR3 is CAWTPGQGSEKLFF. Written as DNA, the CDR3 is TGTGCCTGGACTCCGGGACAGGGAAGTGAAAAACTGTTTTTT.